This T cell receptor (beta chain) was identified during a study of T cells after yellow fever vaccination. 5'RACE template switching added a universal primer site and UMIs to TCR cDNA. TCRdb analysed the 5' RACE reads with MiXCR anew, one entry per CDR3 protein. Among some 300,000 distinct CDR3 sequences listed, about 8.3% were seen once. Whole-study results and caveats: The study re-detected most primary-vaccination clones after the booster (96% CD4, around 90% CD8).

Germline lookup yields CDR1 SGDLS and CDR2 YYNGEE. This CDR3 is 15 amino acids long. The ends were cut back, 0 bases at V and 3 bases at J, with 9 bases in the middle. As regards this clonotype: What it binds is not known.

This sequence joins TRBV9 and TRBJ2-2; unclear D gene. The specimen comprised PBMCs, sampled roughly seven weeks after the first yellow fever vaccination. The receptor was isolated from a man aged 18 to 29 who received the YFV17D yellow fever vaccine. Here the CDR3 reads CASSVDRAYTGELFF. The CDR3 DNA sequence: TGTGCCAGCAGCGTAGATCGGGCCTACACCGGGGAGCTGTTTTTT.